This TCR beta chain was sequenced for a study of blood T cells in healthy people across ages. General study findings and limits: With unsorted PBMCs, a conclusive comparison of naive versus antigen-experienced cells was not possible. Investigators treated diversity estimates from one million T cells as underestimates.

The CDR3 spans 13 residues. V lost 9 bases to trimming and J lost 0 bases; unmatched junction nucleotides: 4. Germline values: CDR1 SNHLY, CDR2 FYNNEI. Using a J-beta primer mix together with a sample-barcoded 5' primer, a second PCR was run for 7 to 11 cycles. TCRdb redid the calling of the 5' RACE reads with MiXCR, one entry per CDR3 protein. The data hold 1,800,000 or so distinct CDR3 sequences, with about 39% observed a single time. Donors each provided around 10 milliliters of peripheral blood. Samples each yielded at least 5.5 micrograms of total RNA. This clonotype has more than one count but fewer than ten. The antigen is not known.

Sequenced input: blood. The receptor's source is a human donor in good health. The chain links TRBV2 to TRBJ2-7; 8 bases map to TRBD1. The CDR3 here is CASQGTGSYEQYF. CDR3 DNA sequence: TGTGCCAGTCAGGGGACAGGCTCCTACGAGCAGTACTTC.